The present T cell receptor beta chain was sequenced within a study of spatial heterogeneity in lung cancer. For the study at large: Averaged across combinations, each unique TCR and UMI pairing appeared more than ten times in raw reads, which were uncorrected.

Germline V gene lookup returns CDR1 MNHEY and CDR2 SMNVEV (reference sequence). The ends lost 6 bases at V and 0 bases at J; junction bases unmatched: 10. The CDR3 consists of 16 residues. Overall study findings and caveats: In tumors, expanded intratumoral alpha and beta TCR counts tracked mutation counts.

TCRdb re-analysed the 5' RACE reads in MiXCR, keeping a single row per CDR3 protein. The repertoire holds about 27,000 distinct CDR3 sequences, more than 5.5% seen once, with roughly a quarter in the top ten. In its sample, this clonotype was seen a few times. What it recognizes is unknown. Time point here: sample taken at primary tumor resection. Samples were donated by 72 untreated early-stage non-small cell lung cancer patients. Whole RNA from tumor, nontumor lung or frozen PBMC was sequenced unsorted. The chain joins TRBV27 to TRBJ1-2, with TRBD1 identical over 7 bases. The sequencing used lung tumor tissue, collected at surgery. The sequence came from a male donor with early-stage non-small cell lung cancer. CDR3 bases: TGTGCCAGCAGCGACAGGGCGATTACTTCTAACTATGGCTACACCTTC. Translating it yields CASSDRAITSNYGYTF.